Here is one TCR beta chain with its context. Assay: immunoSEQ multiplex PCR; the TCRdb copy retains only in-frame clones and omits some. The sample comprises 150,000 to 200,000 clones, roughly 91% of which are singletons, and around 4.8% rests with the top ten. The data stem from a study of blood T cell repertoires in COVID-19. Study-wide context: In each case, the material was cDNA or gDNA derived from T cells, B-cell-depleted T cells, or PBMCs.

This CDR3 spans 12 amino acids. Germline V gene data show CDR1 as MDHEN and CDR2 as SYDVKM. The V end was cut by 1 base, the J end by 4 bases, with 5 bases between. The clonotype was recovered from a human donor in a cohort sampled during active COVID-19. The sequencing input was peripheral blood. V usage is TRBV28 and J usage is TRBJ2-7; D gene uncertain. The CDR3 sequence is CASSLSLYEQYF. The CDR3 DNA reads as TGTGCCAGCAGTTTATCTCTTTACGAGCAGTACTTC.